These 25 T cell receptor beta chains were all obtained from the same sample, sequenced in a study of identical twins. TCRdb re-called the 5' RACE reads through MiXCR, storing one row per CDR3 protein. The sample contains under 250,000 distinct CDR3 sequences, roughly an eighth of which appear only once. The data also belong to a second study, concerning yellow fever vaccine responses in identical twins.

The material sequenced was memory (CD45RO+) T cells sorted from blood. The receptors shown here come from a woman in her late teens or twenties in good health.

This clonotype has more than one count but fewer than ten. The chain joins TRBV7-9 to TRBJ2-3; D call uncertain. Germline values: CDR1 SEHNR, CDR2 FQNEAQ (reference sequence). Trimming pared 5 bases from V and 4 bases from J, leaving 10 bases between. This CDR3 contains 13 residues. The DNA for the CDR3 is TGTGCCAGCAGCCGGATCGACCCAGATACGCAGTATTTT. Amino acid sequence: CASSRIDPDTQYF. The variable domain in full, completed from reference TRBV7-9 and TRBJ2-3, reads DTGVSQNPRHKITKRGQNVTFRCDPISEHNRLYWYRQTLGQGPEFLTYFQNEAQLEKSRLLSDRFSAERPKGSFSTLEIQRTEQGDSAMYLCASSRIDPDTQYFGPGTRLTVL.

This clonotype has just a few counts. The gene calls are TRBV5-1 and TRBJ2-1, with D hard to call. CDR1 and CDR2 from the germline V gene are SGHRS and YFSETQ. The CDR3 has 14 amino acids. Trimming took 0 bases from V and 6 from J, leaving 10 bases between them. CDR3 sequence reads: CASSLGRAGNEQFF. The CDR3 nucleotides read TGCGCCAGCAGCTTGGGAAGGGCCGGCAATGAGCAGTTCTTC. Variable domain in full (rest from reference TRBV5-1 and TRBJ2-1): KAGVTQTPRYLIKTRGQQVTLSCSPISGHRSVSWYQQTPGQGLQFLFEYFSETQRNKGNFPGRFSGRQFSNSRSEMNVSTLELGDSALYLCASSLGRAGNEQFFGPGTRLTVL.

The gene calls are TRBV20-1 and TRBJ2-2, with a tentative D call TRBD2 (5 bases). CDR3 size: 14 residues. V lost 5 bases and J 5 bases, leaving 15 bases between the germline ends. The germline gives CDR1 DFQATT, CDR2 SNEGSKA (reference sequence). The DNA for the CDR3 is TGCAGTGCTGCTTGGGCTAGAGGGACCGGGGAGCTGTTTTTT. Protein: CSAAWARGTGELFF.

This clonotype has at least ten counts. This chain links TRBV20-1 with TRBJ2-1; D possibly corresponds to TRBD2 (6 bases). CDR3 length equals 16 residues. Germline lookup yields CDR1 DFQATT and CDR2 SNEGSKA (reference sequence). V lost 6 bases and J 0 bases, leaving 18 bases between the germline ends. The CDR3 reads CSAKLALHSSYNEQFF. The CDR3, as DNA: TGCAGTGCCAAACTAGCTCTCCACAGCTCCTACAATGAGCAGTTCTTC.

This chain links TRBV7-9 with TRBJ1-5; 11 positions match TRBD1. The V gene end was trimmed by 1 base and the J gene end by 4 bases; junction bases not matched to a gene: 3. The CDR3 is 16 amino acids. Germline lookup yields CDR1 SEHNR and CDR2 FQNEAQ (reference sequence). CDR3 in amino acids: CASSLGTGGRNQPQHF. CDR3 coding DNA: TGTGCCAGCAGCTTAGGGACAGGGGGCAGGAATCAGCCCCAGCATTTT.

The chain combines TRBV5-6 with TRBJ2-3, with TRBD2 matching 7 bases. With V trimmed by 4 bases and J by 5 bases, 10 bases remained unmatched. Germline lookup yields CDR1 SGHDT and CDR2 YYEEEE. This CDR3 is built from 15 residues. The CDR3 region is CASSPGLDEGDTQYF. For the CDR3, the DNA is TGTGCCAGCAGCCCCGGACTAGATGAGGGAGATACGCAGTATTTT.

CDR3 sequence: CSARDLGLAETYEQYF. For the CDR3, the DNA is TGCAGTGCTAGAGATCTGGGACTAGCGGAGACCTACGAGCAGTACTTC. The chain is built from TRBV20-1 and TRBJ2-7, with TRBD2 matching over 11 bases. V dropped 0 bases and J dropped 2; count of bases not matched to a gene: 6. The CDR3 contains 16 residues. CDR1 DFQATT and CDR2 SNEGSKA come from the germline V gene (reference sequence).

For this clonotype: The junction differs from germline at one of its ends, possibly a read error. The chain uses TRBV7-7 and TRBJ2-5; 8 nucleotides agree with TRBD2. This CDR3 contains 14 residues. Germline V CDR1 and CDR2: SSHAT, FNYEAQ (reference sequence). This chain's CDR3 is CASSSAGGEETQYF. CDR3 nucleotides: TGTGCTAGCAGCTCCGCGGGGGGTGAAGAGACCCAGTACTTC.

CDR3 sequence reads: CASRGTRLYEQYF. The DNA for the CDR3 is TGTGCCAGCCGGGGGACGCGACTCTACGAGCAGTACTTC. The chain has TRBV27 and TRBJ2-7; TRBD2 is a possible D gene (6 bases). The germline V gene has CDR1 MNHEY and CDR2 SMNVEV (reference sequence). Trimming removed 8 bases from V and 3 bases from J, with 14 bases in between. CDR3 length: 13 amino acids.

This clonotype appeared many times. V and J are TRBV4-3 and TRBJ2-7, with 10 positions matching TRBD2. V gave up 0 bases and J gave up 4 bases; unmatched junction bases: 6. This CDR3 comprises 16 residues. Germline CDR1 reads LGHNA; CDR2 reads YSLEER. The CDR3 coding sequence is TGCGCCAGCAGCCAAGATTGGCCTAGCGGGAGTTACGAGCAGTACTTC. This codes for CASSQDWPSGSYEQYF.

The rearrangement uses TRBV15 and TRBJ2-5; TRBD2 matches at 8 bases. The CDR3 is made up of 16 amino acids. The ends lost 0 bases at V and 4 bases at J; junction bases unmatched: 7. CDR1 LNHNV and CDR2 YYDKDF come from the germline V gene (reference sequence). Here the CDR3 reads CATSRDRVREGETQYF. The CDR3 nucleotides read TGTGCCACCAGCAGAGACCGTGTCCGGGAGGGAGAGACCCAGTACTTC.

This clonotype was found many times. DNA for the CDR3: TGCGCCAGCAGCCAAGATCCCAGCGGCGGTTACAATGAGCAGTTCTTC. Translated, it gives CASSQDPSGGYNEQFF. The V gene is TRBV4-3, the J gene TRBJ2-1; a weak D match, TRBD2 (5 bases). Trimming took off 0 bases at V and 4 bases at J, with 13 bases between the two ends. Germline assignment: CDR1 LGHNA and CDR2 YSLEER. The CDR3 totals 16 residues.

The chain employs TRBV24-1 and TRBJ2-5, with 9 bases fitting TRBD1. Losses at the gene ends were 3 bases for V and 7 bases for J; bases not matched to a gene: 14. The V gene's germline CDR1 is KGHDR and CDR2 SFDVKD. This CDR3 region has 17 residues. The CDR3, as DNA: TGTGCCACCAGTGATACCGGGACAGGGATGAATCAATGGACCCAGTACTTC. It specifies CATSDTGTGMNQWTQYF.

This clonotype appeared a few times. The rearrangement uses TRBV6-5 and TRBJ2-7; 7 nucleotides align to TRBD1. Germline CDR1 and CDR2: MNHEY and SVGAGI. The CDR3 has 16 amino acids. Germline trimming cut 2 bases from V and 2 bases from J; bases unmatched to any gene: 9. DNA for the CDR3: TGTGCCAGCAGTTACCCCCCCGACAGGGCGACCTACGAGCAGTACTTC. Protein: CASSYPPDRATYEQYF.

This clonotype was counted a few times. The V gene is TRBV30, the J gene TRBJ2-5, with D perhaps matching TRBD2 (7 bases). From germline, CDR1 is GTSNPN and CDR2 SVGIG (reference sequence). V was clipped by 1 base and J by 5 bases, with 17 bases between them. The CDR3 runs 15 residues. CDR3 DNA: TGTGCCTGGAGTGGGGCTAACCCGGGGGGCGAGACCCAGTACTTC. This translates into CAWSGANPGGETQYF.

The chain couples TRBV29-1 to TRBJ2-1; TRBD2 matches 13 bases. The CDR3 spans 13 residues. V shed 4 bases, J shed 14 bases, and the junction held 8 bases outside the gene matches. Germline loops: CDR1 SQVTM, CDR2 ANQGSEA. Here the CDR3 reads CSVVRLAGGEEFF. The DNA of the CDR3 is TGCAGCGTTGTGAGACTAGCGGGGGGCGAAGAGTTCTTC.

This clonotype occurred many times. The chain is built from TRBV7-9 and TRBJ2-2, with D tentatively TRBD2 (6 bases). The germline CDR1 and CDR2 sequences are SEHNR and FQNEAQ (reference sequence). The CDR3 extends over 14 amino acids. V lost 8 bases, J lost 4 bases, and 14 bases lay in between. The CDR3 region has the DNA TGTGCCAGCCGGGTGGCTAGCGTCACCGGGGAGCTGTTTTTT. Protein product: CASRVASVTGELFF.

This chain joins TRBV7-2 and TRBJ1-4; D not certain. The CDR3 loop spans 15 amino acids. The V end lost 4 bases, the J end lost 5 bases, and 14 bases lay between the germline ends. Germline V gene sequence: CDR1 SGHTA, CDR2 FQGNSA. CDR3 sequence (DNA): TGTGCCAGCAGCTATGGAGGGCAGACCAATGAAAAACTGTTTTTT. This translates into CASSYGGQTNEKLFF.

This chain uses TRBV7-9 with TRBJ2-3, with D unclear. Trimming left V 7 bases short and J 3 bases short, with 11 bases between. The CDR3 extends over 13 amino acids. Germline V lookup: CDR1 SEHNR, CDR2 FQNEAQ (reference sequence). CDR3 DNA: TGTGCCAGCAAAAGGGTTGAAACAGATACGCAGTATTTT. It encodes CASKRVETDTQYF.

The V gene is TRBV28, the J gene TRBJ2-3; 8 bases are shared with TRBD2. Germline V gene data show CDR1 as MDHEN and CDR2 as SYDVKM. This CDR3 is 16 amino acids long. The junction had 12 bases not matched to a gene; V was cut back by 4 bases and J by 6 bases. This CDR3 reads CASSWLTSGVRDTQYF. For the CDR3, the DNA is TGTGCCAGCAGTTGGTTAACTAGCGGAGTCCGGGATACGCAGTATTTT.

In this sample, this clonotype turned up a few times. The V gene is TRBV5-1, the J gene TRBJ2-3; the match to TRBD2 covers 7 bases. The CDR3 sequence is 16 residues long. CDR1 is SGHRS and CDR2 is YFSETQ in the germline V gene. V dropped 2 bases and J dropped 3; count of bases not matched to a gene: 9. The CDR3 loop is CASSFGGSGGTDTQYF. CDR3 bases: TGCGCCAGCAGCTTTGGCGGGAGTGGGGGAACAGATACGCAGTATTTT.

The chain links TRBV19 to TRBJ2-7; no firm D call. The germline CDR1 and CDR2 sequences are LNHDA and SQIVND (reference sequence). The CDR3 spans 16 residues. V was clipped by 5 bases and J by 0 bases, with 17 bases between them. CDR3 DNA sequence: TGTGCCAGTAGTTCACAGAAGATCCTAAGCTCCTACGAGCAGTACTTC. Translated, it gives CASSSQKILSSYEQYF.

This chain uses TRBV14 with TRBJ2-7, with D maybe TRBD2 (5 bases). CDR1 and CDR2 from the germline V gene are SGHDN and FVKESK. V was shortened by 5 bases and J by 6 bases, with 17 bases between the two germline ends. The CDR3 has 14 residues. Here the CDR3 reads CASSVTRSGSEQYF. DNA of the CDR3: TGTGCCAGCAGCGTGACCCGGAGTGGGAGCGAGCAGTACTTC. The full variable domain, with the rest looked up from reference TRBV14 and TRBJ2-7, is EAGVTQFPSHSVIEKGQTVTLRCDPISGHDNLYWYRRVMGKEIKFLLHFVKESKQDESGMPNNRFLAERTGGTYSTLKVQPAELEDSGVYFCASSVTRSGSEQYFGPGTRLTVT.

This chain uses TRBV18 with TRBJ2-2; no firm D call. The V gene lost 0 bases and the J gene lost 0 bases, with 8 bases spanning the gap. This CDR3 contains 16 residues. In germline, CDR1 is KGHSH, CDR2 LQKENI. As DNA, the CDR3 is TGTGCCAGCTCACCACCGGGCAGAACGAACACCGGGGAGCTGTTTTTT. Translating it yields CASSPPGRTNTGELFF.

This chain joins TRBV4-2 and TRBJ2-3, with 7 bases identical to TRBD1. The CDR3 length is 15 residues. The germline V gene encodes CDR1 LGHNA and CDR2 YNFKEQ. V lost 2 bases to trimming and J lost 6 bases; unmatched junction nucleotides: 8. The CDR3 coding sequence is TGTGCCAGCAGCCAACCGGGACAGCTACAGGATACGCAGTATTTT. Its protein product is CASSQPGQLQDTQYF.